The 3 T cell receptor beta chains below come from one sample, sequenced in a study of T cells in Graves' hyperthyroidism and ophthalmopathy. Using RNA transcripts as the source, TCR beta CDR3 regions were amplified. The HTBI set primed first-round TCR CDR3 RT-PCR. MiXCR, applied by TCRdb to the multiplex PCR reads, yields one record per CDR3 protein. There are around 580,000 distinct CDR3 sequences in the sample; roughly 50% occur only once, and approximately 7.5% lies in the top ten. The sample comprised peripheral blood or thyroid tissue (not recorded which). The receptors derive from a young woman with Graves' hyperthyroidism.

This clonotype was detected a few times. This chain's CDR3 is CASRQAGGTYNEQFF. Here the CDR3 DNA reads TGTGCCAGCAGACAAGCGGGAGGGACCTACAATGAGCAGTTCTTC. The V gene is TRBV21-1, the J gene TRBJ2-1; no check of the table's D call, TRBD2, against the DNA was made. TRBV21-1 is tagged as a pseudogene. The CDR3 loop spans 15 amino acids.

Many counts were recorded for this clonotype. The chain recombines TRBV7-9 with TRBJ2-7, with 7 bases identical to TRBD1. CDR1 is SEHNR and CDR2 is FQNEAQ in the germline V gene (reference sequence). Trimming took 1 base from V and 6 from J; bases not matched to a gene: 9. The CDR3 consists of 15 residues. This CDR3 reads CASSLEGTVGREQYF. CDR3 bases: TGTGCCAGCAGCTTAGAGGGGACAGTTGGTCGCGAGCAGTACTTC.

A note on this clonotype: Germline is not matched at one junction end, which may reflect a read error. The rearrangement links TRBV10-3 to TRBJ1-5; 7 nucleotides align to TRBD1. CDR1 is ENHRY, CDR2 SYGVKD, per germline. The CDR3 totals 16 residues. The DNA for the CDR3 is TGTGCCATCAGTGAGGTAACAGGGGACTACAATGAGCCCCAGCATTTT. Encoded protein: CAISEVTGDYNEPQHF.